The 29 T cell receptor beta chains listed next were all sequenced from one sample in a study of T-cell reconstitution after alpha-beta-depleted transplantation in children. The authors prepared the TCRbeta library with unique molecular identifiers. TCRdb independently ran MiXCR on the PCR reads; one entry per CDR3 protein. Counted here are 500,000 or so distinct CDR3 sequences, roughly 33% occurring once; the ten biggest clones make up roughly 2.5%. The sequenced sample was PBMCs from the stem cell graft donor, obtained from the stem cell graft. The receptor source for this set is a human donor who donated a stem cell graft to a child with aplastic anemia.

V usage is TRBV14 and J usage is TRBJ2-3; D is ambiguous. Germline CDR1 SGHDN, CDR2 FVKESK. This CDR3 comprises 16 residues. V shed 4 bases and J shed 3 bases, with 17 bases lying between them. CDR3 sequence reads: CASSLGPSAGTDTQYF. In nucleotides, the CDR3 is TGTGCCAGCAGCCTCGGACCAAGCGCTGGGACAGATACGCAGTATTTT.

About this clonotype itself: One end of the junction does not line up with germline, which may come from a read error. This chain links TRBV11-3 with TRBJ2-1, with 12 positions matching TRBD2. The CDR3 spans 16 residues. Germline lookup yields CDR1 SGHNT and CDR2 YENEEA. CDR3 amino acids: CASSVDSSGRADEQFF. As DNA, the CDR3 is TGTGCCAGCAGCGTAGACTCTAGCGGGAGGGCCGATGAGCAGTTCTTC.

This clonotype was detected a few times. The chain links TRBV7-9 to TRBJ2-7; 11 bases map to TRBD1. Trimming took 3 bases from V and 3 from J; bases not matched to a gene: 1. This CDR3 has 14 residues. Germline lookup yields CDR1 SEHNR and CDR2 FQNEAQ (reference sequence). CDR3 loop: CASSFGTGGYEQYF. Written as DNA, the CDR3 is TGTGCCAGCAGCTTCGGGACAGGGGGCTACGAGCAGTACTTC.

The chain links TRBV20-1 to TRBJ1-2, with a tentative D call TRBD1 (5 bases). Germline loops: CDR1 DFQATT, CDR2 SNEGSKA (reference sequence). This CDR3 spans 12 amino acids. Trimming took 2 bases from V and 8 from J, leaving 12 bases between them. CDR3 in amino acids: CSARQGVEGYTF. In DNA form, the CDR3 reads TGCAGTGCTAGACAGGGAGTGGAGGGCTACACCTTC.

This clonotype was observed a handful of times. The chain joins TRBV10-2 to TRBJ2-5; D is perhaps TRBD2 (5 bases). The CDR3 length is 15 residues. Trimming pared 2 bases from V and 3 bases from J, leaving 13 bases between. Germline lookup yields CDR1 WSHSY and CDR2 SAAADI. The CDR3 loop is CASSETHIGEETQYF. DNA for the CDR3: TGCGCCAGCAGTGAGACCCATATCGGGGAAGAGACCCAGTACTTC.

The rearrangement joins TRBV28 to TRBJ1-1; D is undetermined. CDR3 length equals 13 residues. CDR1 is MDHEN, CDR2 SYDVKM, per germline. The V and J ends lost 8 bases and 4 bases respectively, with 14 bases between them. In nucleotides, the CDR3 is TGTGCCAGCGACACCTCCAGCCGCACTGAAGCTTTCTTT. Its translation: CASDTSSRTEAFF.

In this sample, this clonotype turned up once. The chain employs TRBV12-3 or TRBV12-4 and TRBJ2-7; 11 bases align to TRBD2. The CDR3 has 14 amino acids. The ends lost 6 bases at V and 1 base at J; junction bases unmatched: 2. This CDR3 reads CASRTSGVSYEQYF. The CDR3 region has the DNA TGTGCCAGCAGGACTAGCGGGGTTTCCTACGAGCAGTACTTC.

V and J are TRBV6-5 and TRBJ2-5; TRBD2 might be the D (6 bases). The V end was cut by 0 bases, the J end by 5 bases, with 13 bases between. CDR1 is MNHEY and CDR2 is SVGAGI in the germline V gene. This CDR3 contains 15 residues. CDR3: CASSYSSIGGETQYF. The DNA for the CDR3 is TGTGCCAGCAGTTACTCGAGCATTGGGGGGGAGACCCAGTACTTC.

The V gene is TRBV11-2, the J gene TRBJ2-2, with TRBD1 as a possible D gene (6 bases). This CDR3 comprises 16 residues. V was pared by 5 bases and J by 6 bases, with 19 bases between. The V gene's germline CDR1 is SGHAT and CDR2 FQNNGV. For the CDR3, the DNA is TGTGCCAGCAGCAGCAGAGCCCAGGGGTTAGCCGGGGAGCTGTTTTTT. It translates to CASSSRAQGLAGELFF.

The chain recombines TRBV7-2 with TRBJ2-3; TRBD1 aligns across 7 bases. The J segment lost 6 bases and the V segment lost 5 bases, leaving 8 bases of the junction unmatched. The CDR3 extends over 14 amino acids. Germline V gene data show CDR1 as SGHTA and CDR2 as FQGNSA. CDR3 DNA sequence: TGTGCCAGCAGCCCCGGGACAGCCCAGGATACGCAGTATTTT. Amino acid sequence: CASSPGTAQDTQYF.

In this sample, this clonotype turned up many times. The chain couples TRBV28 to TRBJ1-5; D gene uncertain. The ends were cut back, 3 bases at V and 0 bases at J, with 6 bases in the middle. The CDR3 covers 14 residues. From germline, CDR1 is MDHEN and CDR2 SYDVKM. The CDR3 loop is CASSFQNSNQPQHF. The CDR3 DNA reads TGTGCCAGCAGTTTTCAAAATAGCAATCAGCCCCAGCATTTT.

This clonotype occurred once. The rearrangement uses TRBV5-3 and TRBJ2-7; D is ambiguous. TRBV5-3 is treated as an ORF (open reading frame) with a function not yet certain. Between the trimmed V and J ends, which lost 3 bases and 1 base, there was a span of 11 bases. CDR3 size: 14 residues. The CDR3 sequence: CARSYWAPSYEQYV. CDR3 DNA: TGTGCCAGAAGCTACTGGGCGCCATCCTACGAGCAGTACGTC.

The genes are TRBV6-5 and TRBJ2-2; TRBD1 aligns across 11 bases. Germline CDR1 is MNHEY and CDR2 is SVGAGI. V trimming: 2 bases; J trimming: 4 bases; junction bases outside the gene matches: 3. There are 16 residues in the CDR3. Here the CDR3 reads CASSYRDRGTTGELFF. CDR3 coding DNA: TGTGCCAGCAGTTACCGGGACAGGGGGACCACCGGGGAGCTGTTTTTT.

This chain joins TRBV12-3 or TRBV12-4 and TRBJ1-2, with a possible D match to TRBD1 (5 bases). The ends were cut back, 6 bases at V and 1 base at J, with 9 bases in the middle. CDR3 length: 13 amino acids. The CDR3 DNA reads TGTGCCAGCAGCGAGACAGTTAACTATGGCTACACCTTC. Translating gives CASSETVNYGYTF.

This clonotype was found a few times. The chain carries TRBV6-2 or TRBV6-3 and TRBJ2-3; weak D call: TRBD2 (6 bases). The germline V gene has CDR1 MNHEY and CDR2 SVGEGT. The CDR3 is 15 residues long. V dropped 0 bases and J dropped 6 bases, with 13 bases sitting between them. CDR3 DNA sequence: TGTGCCAGCAGTTACTCGACGCGGGATATGGATACGCAGTATTTT. This codes for CASSYSTRDMDTQYF.

The chain uses TRBV20-1 and TRBJ2-1; TRBD2 might be the D (6 bases). V lost 6 bases and J lost 2, with 14 bases in between. The CDR3 has 14 amino acids. The germline gives CDR1 DFQATT, CDR2 SNEGSKA (reference sequence). CDR3 loop: CSAIRGGTYNEQFF. The CDR3 DNA reads TGCAGTGCAATACGGGGCGGGACCTACAATGAGCAGTTCTTC.

This clonotype was counted a few times. The chain couples TRBV5-1 to TRBJ1-1; 8 bases match TRBD1. Looked up from germline, CDR1 is SGHRS and CDR2 is YFSETQ. The ends lost 6 bases at V and 2 bases at J; junction bases unmatched: 3. This CDR3 is 13 amino acids long. This CDR3 is CASNDRGNTEAFF. In DNA, the CDR3 is TGCGCCAGCAACGACAGGGGAAACACTGAAGCTTTCTTT.

This chain joins TRBV10-1 and TRBJ2-5, with a tentative D call TRBD1 (5 bases). CDR3 size: 12 residues. Germline CDR1 and CDR2: WNHNN and SYGVQD (reference sequence). The germline V and J ends were trimmed by 9 bases and 1 base, with 9 bases remaining between them. The CDR3: CASSDSQETQYF. The CDR3 DNA follows: TGCGCCAGTTCCGACAGCCAAGAGACCCAGTACTTC.

The sample holds many counts of this clonotype. The chain is built from TRBV6-2 or TRBV6-3 and TRBJ2-1, with D uncertain. CDR1 is MNHEY, CDR2 SVGEGT, per germline. Trimming pared 5 bases from V and 9 bases from J, leaving 8 bases between. The CDR3 sequence is 11 residues long. The CDR3 loop reads CASSAWVEQFF. The CDR3, as DNA: TGTGCCAGCAGTGCTTGGGTTGAGCAGTTCTTC.

The chain recombines TRBV5-1 with TRBJ2-2, with 11 bases that match TRBD1. Germline V gene lookup returns CDR1 SGHRS and CDR2 YFSETQ. There are 15 residues in the CDR3. The J segment lost 3 bases and the V segment lost 3 bases, leaving 1 base of the junction unmatched. The CDR3 DNA reads TGCGCCAGCAGCTGGACAGGGGGCGACACCGGGGAGCTGTTTTTT. As protein: CASSWTGGDTGELFF.

This clonotype has only a few counts. The rearrangement joins TRBV6-1 to TRBJ2-3, with D possibly being TRBD1 or TRBD2 (6 bases each). Germline-derived CDR1 and CDR2 are MNHNS and SASEGT. The CDR3 has 13 residues. The V end lost 7 bases, the J end lost 4 bases, and 12 bases lay between the germline ends. CDR3 loop: CASMRGEADTQYF. In DNA, the CDR3 is TGTGCCAGCATGAGGGGGGAGGCAGATACGCAGTATTTT.

The CDR3 DNA follows: TGTGCCAGCCGATCGGGGTCCAGGGGCAATCAGCCCCAGCATTTT. It yields the protein CASRSGSRGNQPQHF. The chain combines TRBV27 with TRBJ1-5; tentatively, D is TRBD1 (5 bases). V was cut by 8 bases and J by 2 bases, with 16 bases left in between. Germline-derived CDR1 and CDR2 are MNHEY and SMNVEV (reference sequence). This CDR3 has 15 amino acids.

This clonotype was found a few times. This chain connects TRBV6-2 or TRBV6-3 to TRBJ2-1, with 8 bases lining up with TRBD2. The CDR3 is made up of 15 amino acids. Germline V lookup: CDR1 MNHEY, CDR2 SVGEGT. V was pared by 3 bases and J by 3 bases, with 4 bases of the junction left unmatched. CDR3 sequence reads: CASSYFGGVYNEQFF. In nucleotides, the CDR3 is TGTGCCAGCAGTTATTTCGGGGGGGTCTACAATGAGCAGTTCTTC.

This clonotype was picked up a small number of times. The V gene is TRBV20-1, the J gene TRBJ2-1; 16 positions match TRBD2. This CDR3 contains 18 residues. Per the germline V gene, CDR1 is DFQATT and CDR2 is SNEGSKA (reference sequence). Trimming at V came to 2 bases and at J to 8 bases, leaving 12 bases not matched to a gene. CDR3 coding DNA: TGCAGTGCTAGATCCCCCTCGGGACTAGCGGGAGGGGGGCATGAGCAGTTCTTC. Translated: CSARSPSGLAGGGHEQFF.

The chain employs TRBV19 and TRBJ1-5; weak D call: TRBD1 (5 bases). The germline CDR1 and CDR2 sequences are LNHDA and SQIVND (reference sequence). The CDR3 length is 15 residues. The germline V and J ends were trimmed by 4 bases and 1 base, with 11 bases remaining between them. This CDR3 is CASSKTDKSNQPQHF. The CDR3 DNA is TGTGCCAGTAGTAAAACGGACAAGAGCAATCAGCCCCAGCATTTT.

The V gene is TRBV7-9, the J gene TRBJ2-7; no clear D. The CDR3 spans 12 residues. The V end lost 9 bases, the J end lost 0 bases, and 9 bases lay between the germline ends. In germline, CDR1 is SEHNR, CDR2 FQNEAQ (reference sequence). The CDR3 is CASGANSYEQYV. DNA for the CDR3: TGTGCCAGTGGCGCCAACTCCTACGAGCAGTACGTC.

The rearrangement uses TRBV6-2 or TRBV6-3 and TRBJ1-5; no definite D call. With 0 bases removed from V and 0 bases from J, the gap between germline ends came to 21 bases. The CDR3 runs 20 residues. Germline V CDR1 and CDR2: MNHEY, SVGEGT. The CDR3, as DNA: TGTGCCAGCAGTTACTCGATAAGGTCGGGGAGGCCGATTAGCAATCAGCCCCAGCATTTT. Translated, it gives CASSYSIRSGRPISNQPQHF.

This rearrangement joins TRBV29-1 to TRBJ1-1; D gene unclear. Deletions cut 0 bases from V and 5 bases from J, with 7 bases between. Germline V CDR1 and CDR2: SQVTM, ANQGSEA. The CDR3 spans 12 residues. The CDR3 coding sequence is TGCAGCGTTGAAGACGCGGGGACTGAAGCTTTCTTT. As protein: CSVEDAGTEAFF.

This clonotype was counted only a few times. This rearrangement joins TRBV29-1 to TRBJ1-2, with TRBD1 matching over 8 bases. This CDR3 contains 13 residues. Germline V gene lookup returns CDR1 SQVTM and CDR2 ANQGSEA. Trimming took 7 bases from V and 6 from J; bases not matched to a gene: 10. CDR3 in DNA: TGCAGCGCCCGAGACCGGGACAGGAATGGCTACACCTTC. This sequence encodes CSARDRDRNGYTF.